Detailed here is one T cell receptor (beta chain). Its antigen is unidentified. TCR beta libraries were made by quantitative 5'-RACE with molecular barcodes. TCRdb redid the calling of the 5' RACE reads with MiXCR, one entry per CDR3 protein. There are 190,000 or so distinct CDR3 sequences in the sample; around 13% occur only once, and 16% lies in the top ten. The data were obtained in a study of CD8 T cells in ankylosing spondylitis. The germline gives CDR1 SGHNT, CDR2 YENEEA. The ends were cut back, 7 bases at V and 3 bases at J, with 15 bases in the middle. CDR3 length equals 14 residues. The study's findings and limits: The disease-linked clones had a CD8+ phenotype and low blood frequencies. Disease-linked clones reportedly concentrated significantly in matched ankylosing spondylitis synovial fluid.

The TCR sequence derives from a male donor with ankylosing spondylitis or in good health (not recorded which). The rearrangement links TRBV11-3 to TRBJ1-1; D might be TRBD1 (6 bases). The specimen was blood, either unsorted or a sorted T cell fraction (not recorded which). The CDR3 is CASTLEGVDTEAFF. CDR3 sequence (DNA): TGTGCCAGCACCTTGGAGGGGGTGGACACTGAAGCTTTCTTT.